Sequencing of this T cell receptor beta chain was carried out in a study of technical replicates of blood from a few donors. The CDR3 extends over 18 amino acids. V was clipped by 6 bases and J by 0 bases; unmatched bases: 14. In germline, CDR1 is MDHEN, CDR2 SYDVKM. The assay was immunoSEQ multiplex PCR, and TCRdb's table has in-frame clones only and misses some. The table includes approximately 15,000 clones, 65% to 85% detected once. The V and J genes are TRBV28 and TRBJ1-3, with 7 bases that match TRBD1. Sequenced sample: PBMCs. The sequence came from a human donor in good health. The CDR3 reads CASSLTDGDSFSGNTIYF. The CDR3 bases are TGTGCCAGCAGCTTAACAGATGGGGACAGTTTCTCTGGAAACACCATATATTTT.